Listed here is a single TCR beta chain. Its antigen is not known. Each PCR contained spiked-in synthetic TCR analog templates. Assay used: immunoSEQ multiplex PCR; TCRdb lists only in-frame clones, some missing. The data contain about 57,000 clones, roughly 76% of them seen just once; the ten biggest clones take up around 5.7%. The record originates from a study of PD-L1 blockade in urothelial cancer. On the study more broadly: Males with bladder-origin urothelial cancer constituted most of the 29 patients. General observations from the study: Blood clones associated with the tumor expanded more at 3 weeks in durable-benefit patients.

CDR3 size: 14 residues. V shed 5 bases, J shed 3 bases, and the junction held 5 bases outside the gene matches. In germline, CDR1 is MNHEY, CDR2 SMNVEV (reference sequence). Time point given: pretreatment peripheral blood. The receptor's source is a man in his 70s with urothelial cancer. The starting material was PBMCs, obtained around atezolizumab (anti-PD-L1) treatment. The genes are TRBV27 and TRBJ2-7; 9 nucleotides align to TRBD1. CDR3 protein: CASSKTGGNYEQYF. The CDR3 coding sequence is TGTGCCAGCAGTAAAACAGGGGGCAACTACGAGCAGTACTTC.